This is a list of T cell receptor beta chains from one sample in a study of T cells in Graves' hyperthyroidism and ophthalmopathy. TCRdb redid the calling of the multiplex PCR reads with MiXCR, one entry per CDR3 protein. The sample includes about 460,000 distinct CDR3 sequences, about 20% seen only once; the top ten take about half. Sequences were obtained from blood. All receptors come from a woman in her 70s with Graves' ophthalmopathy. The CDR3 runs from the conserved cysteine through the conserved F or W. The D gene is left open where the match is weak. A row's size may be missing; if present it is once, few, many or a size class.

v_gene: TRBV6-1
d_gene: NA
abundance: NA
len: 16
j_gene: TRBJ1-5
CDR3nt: TGTGCCAGCAGCCTTACAGGGTTTTCGGGCAATCAGCCCCAGCATTTT
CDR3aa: CASSLTGFSGNQPQHF

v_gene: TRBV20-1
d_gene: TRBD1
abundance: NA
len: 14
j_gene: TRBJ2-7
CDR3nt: TGCAGTGCTAGTTTACAGGGGGCCTTCTTGGGGCAGTACTTC
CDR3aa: CSASLQGAFLGQYF

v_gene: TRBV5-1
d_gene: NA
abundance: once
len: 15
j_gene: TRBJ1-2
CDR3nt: TGCGCCAGCAGCATATCAGGGCCTCCTGTGGGTGGCTACACCTTC
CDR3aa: CASSISGPPVGGYTF

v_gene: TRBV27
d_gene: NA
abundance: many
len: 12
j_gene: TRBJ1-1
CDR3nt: TGTGCCAGCAGCCGTCCACCGGGAGCAGCTTTCTTT
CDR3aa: CASSRPPGAAFF

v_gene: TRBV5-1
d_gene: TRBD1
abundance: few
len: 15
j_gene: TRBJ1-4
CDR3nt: TGCGCCAGCAGCCGAGGACAGGAGAATAATGAAAAACTGTTTTTT
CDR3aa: CASSRGQENNEKLFF

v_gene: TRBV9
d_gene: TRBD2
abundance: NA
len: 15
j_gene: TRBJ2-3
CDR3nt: TGTGCCAGCAGCCAACAAGCGGGAGGCACAGATACGCAGTATTTT
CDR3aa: CASSQQAGGTDTQYF

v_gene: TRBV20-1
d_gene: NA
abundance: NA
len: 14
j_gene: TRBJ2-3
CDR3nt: TGCAGTGCTCCTCGCGGTTCTCTGACAGATACGCAGTATTTT
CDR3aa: CSAPRGSLTDTQYF

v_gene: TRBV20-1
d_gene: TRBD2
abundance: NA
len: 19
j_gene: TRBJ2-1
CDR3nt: TGCAGTGCTAGAGATCCGGGACTAGCGGGAGTATTTTCCTACAATGAGCAGTTCTTC
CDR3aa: CSARDPGLAGVFSYNEQFF

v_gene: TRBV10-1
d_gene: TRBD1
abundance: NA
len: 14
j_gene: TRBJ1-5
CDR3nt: TGCGCCAACAAAAACAGGGGAGGCAATCAGCCCCAGCATTTT
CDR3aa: CANKNRGGNQPQHF

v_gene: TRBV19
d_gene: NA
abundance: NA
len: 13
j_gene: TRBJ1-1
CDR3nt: TGTGCCAGCCAACAATATATAGACACTGAAGCTTTCTTT
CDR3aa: CASQQYIDTEAFF

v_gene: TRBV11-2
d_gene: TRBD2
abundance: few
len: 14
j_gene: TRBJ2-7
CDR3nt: TGTGCCAGCAGCTTAAGGGGCGGGAGAAACGAGCAGTACTTC
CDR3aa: CASSLRGGRNEQYF

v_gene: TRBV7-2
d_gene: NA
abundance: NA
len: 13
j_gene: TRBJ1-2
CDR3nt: TGTGCCAGCAGCTTCATCGGAGGAACTGGCTACACCTTC
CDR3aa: CASSFIGGTGYTF

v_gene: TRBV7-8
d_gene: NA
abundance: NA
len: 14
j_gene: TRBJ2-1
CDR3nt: TGTGCCAGCAGCCAAGTACGGCCTAGGAATGAGCAGTTCTTC
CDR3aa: CASSQVRPRNEQFF

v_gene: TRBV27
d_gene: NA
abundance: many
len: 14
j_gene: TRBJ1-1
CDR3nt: TGTGCCAGCAGTTTCACTAAGTGGCACACTGAAGCTTTCTTT
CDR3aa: CASSFTKWHTEAFF

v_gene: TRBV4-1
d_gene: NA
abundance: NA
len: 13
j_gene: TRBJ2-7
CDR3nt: TGCGCCAGCAGCCCGAACGGGGGCGGCGAGCAGTACTTC
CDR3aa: CASSPNGGGEQYF

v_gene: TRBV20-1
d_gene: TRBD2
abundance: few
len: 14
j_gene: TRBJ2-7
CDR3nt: TGCAGTGCCTCCAGCGGGAGCCGGTTCTACGAGCAGTACTTC
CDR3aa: CSASSGSRFYEQYF

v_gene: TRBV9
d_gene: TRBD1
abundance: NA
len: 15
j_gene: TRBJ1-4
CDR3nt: TGTGCCAGCAGCAAGGGGACAGCTCTTAATGAAAAACTGTTTTTT
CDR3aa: CASSKGTALNEKLFF

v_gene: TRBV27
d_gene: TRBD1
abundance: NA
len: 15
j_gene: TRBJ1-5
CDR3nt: TGTGCCAGCAGTTTCGGGACAGGGGTAGATCAGCCCCAGCATTTT
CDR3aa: CASSFGTGVDQPQHF

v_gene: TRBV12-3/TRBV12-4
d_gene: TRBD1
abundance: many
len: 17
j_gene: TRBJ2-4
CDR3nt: TGTGCCAGCAGTTTATCTGGACAGGCCCAAGCCAAAAACATTCAGTACTTC
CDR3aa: CASSLSGQAQAKNIQYF

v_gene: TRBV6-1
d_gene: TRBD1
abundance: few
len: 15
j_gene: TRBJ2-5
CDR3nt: TGTGCCAGCAGTGAATGGGTAGGGGGCGGAGAGACCCAGTACTTC
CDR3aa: CASSEWVGGGETQYF

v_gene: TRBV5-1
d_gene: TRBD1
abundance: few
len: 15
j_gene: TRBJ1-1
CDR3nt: TGCGCCAGCAGCTTCCAGGGGGCACGGAACACTGAAGCTTTCTTT
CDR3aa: CASSFQGARNTEAFF

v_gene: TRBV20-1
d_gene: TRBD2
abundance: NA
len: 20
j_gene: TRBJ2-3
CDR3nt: TGCAGTGCCAGGGCAGCTACGCACTCGATACTAGCGGGAGGCACAGATACGCAGTATTTT
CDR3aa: CSARAATHSILAGGTDTQYF

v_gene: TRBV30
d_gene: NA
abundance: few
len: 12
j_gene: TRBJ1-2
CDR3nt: TGTGCCTGGCGCGAGGGGGGCGGTGGCTACACCTTC
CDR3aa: CAWREGGGGYTF

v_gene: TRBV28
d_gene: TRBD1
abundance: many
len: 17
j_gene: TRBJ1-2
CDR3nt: TGTGCCAGCAAAGGCTACCCCCGGGACAGGCTTAACTATGGCTACACCTTC
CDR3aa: CASKGYPRDRLNYGYTF

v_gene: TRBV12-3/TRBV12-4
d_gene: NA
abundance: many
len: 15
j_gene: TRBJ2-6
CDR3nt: TGTGCCAGCAGCCTCGGACAGCCTGGGGCCAACGTCCTGACTTTC
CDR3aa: CASSLGQPGANVLTF

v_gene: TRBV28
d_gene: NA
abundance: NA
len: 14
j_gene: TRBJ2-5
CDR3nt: TGTGCCAGCAGTCCGTTGGCCTTAGGGGAGACCCAGTACTTC
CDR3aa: CASSPLALGETQYF

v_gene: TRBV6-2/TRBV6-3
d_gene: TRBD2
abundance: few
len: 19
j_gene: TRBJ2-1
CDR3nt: TGTGCCAGCAGAACCGAGGGGCGGGAGGGCAGTATCGGTTACAATGAGCAGTTCTTC
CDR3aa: CASRTEGREGSIGYNEQFF

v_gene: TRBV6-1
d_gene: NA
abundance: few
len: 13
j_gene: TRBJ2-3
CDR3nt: TGTGCCAGCAGTTATGACTACACAGATACGCAGTATTTT
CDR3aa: CASSYDYTDTQYF

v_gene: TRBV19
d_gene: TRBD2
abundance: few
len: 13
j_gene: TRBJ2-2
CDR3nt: TGTGCCACTGGACTAGTGTTAGGCGGGGAGCTGTTTTTT
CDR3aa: CATGLVLGGELFF

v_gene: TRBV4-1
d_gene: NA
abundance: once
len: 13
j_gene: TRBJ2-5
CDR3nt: TGCGCCAGCAGCCAAATCGGGGGAGAGACCCAGTACTTC
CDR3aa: CASSQIGGETQYF

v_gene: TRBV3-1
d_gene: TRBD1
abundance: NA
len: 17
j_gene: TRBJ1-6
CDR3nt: TGTGCCAGCCGGACAGGTGGCGGTAGCTCCTATAATTCACCCCTCCACTTT
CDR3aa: CASRTGGGSSYNSPLHF

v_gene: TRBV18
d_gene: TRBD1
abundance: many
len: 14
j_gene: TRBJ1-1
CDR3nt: TGTGCCAGCAGCCTACAGGGGGTGAACACTGAAGCTTTCTTT
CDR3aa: CASSLQGVNTEAFF

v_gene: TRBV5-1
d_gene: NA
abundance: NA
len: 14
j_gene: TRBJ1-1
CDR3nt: TGCGCCGGCAGGCTGGGGGGCATGAACACTGAAGCTTTCTTT
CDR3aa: CAGRLGGMNTEAFF

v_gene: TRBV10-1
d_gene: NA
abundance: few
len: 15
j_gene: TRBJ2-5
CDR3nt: TGCGCCAGCAGTGCTTACCTCGGGGGCCAAGAGACCCAGTACTTC
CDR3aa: CASSAYLGGQETQYF

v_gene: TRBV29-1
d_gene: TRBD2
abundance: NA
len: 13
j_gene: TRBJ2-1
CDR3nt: TGCAGCGTCCTTAGCGGGAGGCACAATGAGCAGTTCTTC
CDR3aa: CSVLSGRHNEQFF

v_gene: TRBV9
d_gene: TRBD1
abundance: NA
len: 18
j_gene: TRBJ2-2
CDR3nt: TGTGCCAGCAGCGAGGCACCGGACAGGGCCCCGAACACCGGGGAGCTGTTTTTT
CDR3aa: CASSEAPDRAPNTGELFF

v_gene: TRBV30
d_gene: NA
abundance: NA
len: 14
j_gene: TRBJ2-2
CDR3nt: TGTGCCTGGAGTGTACTCGTGAGCACCGGGGAGCTGTTTTTT
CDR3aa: CAWSVLVSTGELFF

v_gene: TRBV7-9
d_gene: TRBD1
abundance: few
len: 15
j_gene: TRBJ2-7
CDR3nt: TGTGCCAGCAGCTTAGCGCGGGACAGGGGTCGCGAGCAGTACTTC
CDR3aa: CASSLARDRGREQYF